Listed below are T cell receptor beta chains from one sample, sequenced in a study of shared clonotypes between healthy human individuals. Repertoires were generated with immunoSEQ multiplex PCR, while TCRdb's copy carries only in-frame clones and drops some. Of about 2.4 million clones in the sample, 80% to 95% were seen once. Sequencing input: naive CD4+ T cells from PBMCs. The receptors stem from a young man in good health. Some clones in this sample may be carry-over from other donors' samples. Each CDR3 is given without its conserved first and last residue.

>TRBV28|TRBJ2-7
ASSPRSGLQEQY
>TRBV6-5|TRBJ1-3
ATTGTPAGNTIY
>TRBV27|TRBJ2-7
ASPPVGPSGHYEQY
>TRBV5-1|TRBJ2-5
ASSLALAGAGSQY
>TRBV10-3|TRBJ1-1
AIRDRSMNTEAF
>TRBV5-1|TRBJ2-6
ASSLAGLSGANVLT
>TRBV9|TRBJ2-1
ASSTTSDRGRYNEQF
>TRBV28|TRBJ1-1
ASSLSGGLNTEAF
>TRBV15|TRBJ2-7
ATSRVGNPYEQY
>TRBV6-6|TRBJ2-3
ASKRGTSGSGDTQY